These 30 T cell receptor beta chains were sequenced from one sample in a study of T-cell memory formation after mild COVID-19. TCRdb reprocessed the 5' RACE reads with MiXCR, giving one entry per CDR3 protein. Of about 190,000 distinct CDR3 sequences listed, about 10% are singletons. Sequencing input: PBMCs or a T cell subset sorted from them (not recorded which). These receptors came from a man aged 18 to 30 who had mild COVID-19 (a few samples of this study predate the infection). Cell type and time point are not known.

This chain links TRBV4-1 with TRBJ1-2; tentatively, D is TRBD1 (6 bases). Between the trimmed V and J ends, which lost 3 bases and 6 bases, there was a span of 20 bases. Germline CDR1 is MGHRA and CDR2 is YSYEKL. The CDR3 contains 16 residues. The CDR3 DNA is TGCGCCAGCAGCCACCCCCTCCGAAGGGGGGCGGATGGCTACACCTTC. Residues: CASSHPLRRGADGYTF.

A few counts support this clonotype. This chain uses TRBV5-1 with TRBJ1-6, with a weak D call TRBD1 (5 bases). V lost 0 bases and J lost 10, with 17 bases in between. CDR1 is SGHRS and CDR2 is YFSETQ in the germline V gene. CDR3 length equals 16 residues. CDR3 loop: CASSLDGGTLGSPLHF. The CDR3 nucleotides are TGCGCCAGCAGCTTGGACGGCGGGACGTTGGGATCACCCCTCCACTTT.

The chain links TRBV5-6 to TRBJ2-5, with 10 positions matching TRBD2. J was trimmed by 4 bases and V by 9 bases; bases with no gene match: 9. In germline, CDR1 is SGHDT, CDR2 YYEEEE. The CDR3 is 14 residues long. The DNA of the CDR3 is TGTGCCACCGCTCTAGCGGGGGTCCGAGAGACCCAGTACTTC. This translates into CATALAGVRETQYF.

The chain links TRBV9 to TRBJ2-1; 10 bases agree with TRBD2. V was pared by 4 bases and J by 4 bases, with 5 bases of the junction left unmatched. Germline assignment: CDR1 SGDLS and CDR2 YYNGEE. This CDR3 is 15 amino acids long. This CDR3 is CASSTGTSVYNEQFF. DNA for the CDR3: TGTGCCAGCAGCACCGGGACTAGCGTATACAATGAGCAGTTCTTC.

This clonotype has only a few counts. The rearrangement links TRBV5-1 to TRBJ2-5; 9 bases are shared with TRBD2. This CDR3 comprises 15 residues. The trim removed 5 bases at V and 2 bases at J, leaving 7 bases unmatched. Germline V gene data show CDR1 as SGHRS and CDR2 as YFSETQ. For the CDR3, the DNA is TGCGCCAGCAGAATCAGCGGGGGGAAACAAGAGACCCAGTACTTC. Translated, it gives CASRISGGKQETQYF. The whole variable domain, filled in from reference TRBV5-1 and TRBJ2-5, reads KAGVTQTPRYLIKTRGQQVTLSCSPISGHRSVSWYQQTPGQGLQFLFEYFSETQRNKGNFPGRFSGRQFSNSRSEMNVSTLELGDSALYLCASRISGGKQETQYFGPGTRLLVL.

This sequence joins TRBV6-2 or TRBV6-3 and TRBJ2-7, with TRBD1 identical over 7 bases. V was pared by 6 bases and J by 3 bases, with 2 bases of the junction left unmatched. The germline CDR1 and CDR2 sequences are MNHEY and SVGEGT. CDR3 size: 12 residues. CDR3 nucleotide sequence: TGTGCCAGCAGCGGACAGGACTACGAGCAGTACGTC. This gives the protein CASSGQDYEQYV.

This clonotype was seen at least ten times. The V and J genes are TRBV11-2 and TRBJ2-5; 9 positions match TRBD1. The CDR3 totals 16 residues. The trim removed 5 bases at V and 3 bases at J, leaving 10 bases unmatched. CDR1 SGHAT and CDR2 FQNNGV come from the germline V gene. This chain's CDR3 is CASSKHRDRAEETQYF. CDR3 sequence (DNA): TGTGCCAGCAGCAAACACCGGGACAGGGCTGAAGAGACCCAGTACTTC.

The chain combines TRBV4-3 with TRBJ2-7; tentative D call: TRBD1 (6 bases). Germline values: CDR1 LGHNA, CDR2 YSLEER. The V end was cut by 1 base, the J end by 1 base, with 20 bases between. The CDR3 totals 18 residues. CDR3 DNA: TGCGCCAGCAGCCAAGGCCACTTGGTGTGGCAGGGGTCCTACGAGCAGTACTTC. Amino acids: CASSQGHLVWQGSYEQYF.

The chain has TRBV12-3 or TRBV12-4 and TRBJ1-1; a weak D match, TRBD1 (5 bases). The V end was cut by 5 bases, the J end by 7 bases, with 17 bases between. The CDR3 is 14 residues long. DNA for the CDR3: TGTGCCAGCAGTCTACGGACTAGGACAATTGAAGCTTTCTTT. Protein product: CASSLRTRTIEAFF.

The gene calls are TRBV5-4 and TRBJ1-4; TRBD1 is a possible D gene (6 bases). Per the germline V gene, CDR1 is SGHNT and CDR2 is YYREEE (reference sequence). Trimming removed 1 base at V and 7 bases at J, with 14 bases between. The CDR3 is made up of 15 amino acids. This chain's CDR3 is CASSLKAQGGEKLFF. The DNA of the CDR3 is TGTGCCAGCAGCTTGAAGGCACAGGGCGGTGAAAAACTGTTTTTT.

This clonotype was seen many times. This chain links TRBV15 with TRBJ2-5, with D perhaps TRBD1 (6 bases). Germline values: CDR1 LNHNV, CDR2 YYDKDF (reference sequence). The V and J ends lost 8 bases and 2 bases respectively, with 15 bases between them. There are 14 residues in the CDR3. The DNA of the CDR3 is TGTGCCACCGGTATTGGACAGCTGCAAGAGACCCAGTACTTC. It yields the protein CATGIGQLQETQYF.

Here the CDR3 DNA reads TGTGCCAGCAGTTACCGCCCGGGGCGGTTCGGCGGGGAGCTGTTTTTT. Protein product: CASSYRPGRFGGELFF. The chain uses TRBV6-6 and TRBJ2-2; D may be TRBD1 or TRBD2 (5 bases each). V lost 2 bases, J lost 7 bases, and 17 bases lay in between. Germline V lookup: CDR1 MNHNY, CDR2 SVGAGI (reference sequence). The CDR3 contains 16 residues.

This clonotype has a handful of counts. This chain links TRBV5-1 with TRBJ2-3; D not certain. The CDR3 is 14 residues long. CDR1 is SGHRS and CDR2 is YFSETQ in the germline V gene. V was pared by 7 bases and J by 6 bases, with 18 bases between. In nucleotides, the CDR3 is TGCGCCAGCGGCCTCGCGGCGGAATCCGATACGCAGTATTTT. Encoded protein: CASGLAAESDTQYF. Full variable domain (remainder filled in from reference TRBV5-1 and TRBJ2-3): KAGVTQTPRYLIKTRGQQVTLSCSPISGHRSVSWYQQTPGQGLQFLFEYFSETQRNKGNFPGRFSGRQFSNSRSEMNVSTLELGDSALYLCASGLAAESDTQYFGPGTRLTVL.

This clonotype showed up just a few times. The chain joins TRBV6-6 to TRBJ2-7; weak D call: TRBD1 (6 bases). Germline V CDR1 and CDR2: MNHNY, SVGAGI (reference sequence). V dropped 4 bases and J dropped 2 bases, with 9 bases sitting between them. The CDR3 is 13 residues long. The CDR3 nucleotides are TGTGCCAGCAGTTTCCGGGACACCTACGAGCAGTACTTC. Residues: CASSFRDTYEQYF.

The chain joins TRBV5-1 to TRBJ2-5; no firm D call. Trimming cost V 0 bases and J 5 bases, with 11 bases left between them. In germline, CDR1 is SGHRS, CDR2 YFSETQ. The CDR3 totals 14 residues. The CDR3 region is CASSLAEALETQYF. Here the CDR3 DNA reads TGCGCCAGCAGCTTGGCCGAGGCGTTGGAGACCCAGTACTTC.

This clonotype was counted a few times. In nucleotides, the CDR3 is TGTGCCAGCAGTCCCACCCCGGGACAGGATTACGAGCAGTACTTC. Protein product: CASSPTPGQDYEQYF. The rearrangement joins TRBV12-3 or TRBV12-4 to TRBJ2-7; 8 positions match TRBD1. The CDR3 is 15 residues long. With 5 bases clipped from V and 4 bases from J, the junction kept 10 bases outside the gene matches.

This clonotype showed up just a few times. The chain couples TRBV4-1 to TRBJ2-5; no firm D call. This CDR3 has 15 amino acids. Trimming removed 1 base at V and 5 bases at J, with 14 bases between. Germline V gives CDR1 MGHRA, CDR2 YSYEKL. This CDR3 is CASSQVAPGGETQYF. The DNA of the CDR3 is TGCGCCAGCAGCCAAGTGGCCCCGGGTGGGGAGACCCAGTACTTC.

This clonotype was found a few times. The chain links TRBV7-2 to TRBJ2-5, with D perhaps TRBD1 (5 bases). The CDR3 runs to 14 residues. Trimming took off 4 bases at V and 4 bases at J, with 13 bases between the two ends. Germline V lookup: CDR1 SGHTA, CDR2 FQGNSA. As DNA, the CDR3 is TGTGCCAGCAGCTCGTCAGGGTTGGGAGAGACCCAGTACTTC. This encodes CASSSSGLGETQYF.

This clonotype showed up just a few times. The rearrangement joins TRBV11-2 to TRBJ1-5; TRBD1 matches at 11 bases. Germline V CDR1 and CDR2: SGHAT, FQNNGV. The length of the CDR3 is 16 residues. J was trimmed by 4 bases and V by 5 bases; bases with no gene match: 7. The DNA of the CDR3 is TGTGCCAGCAGCCAAGGACAGGGGGCAAGGAATCAGCCCCAGCATTTT. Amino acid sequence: CASSQGQGARNQPQHF.

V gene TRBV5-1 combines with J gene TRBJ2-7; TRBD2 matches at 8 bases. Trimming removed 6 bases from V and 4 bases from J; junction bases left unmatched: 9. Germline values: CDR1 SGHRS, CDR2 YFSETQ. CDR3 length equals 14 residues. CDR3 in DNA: TGCGCCAGCACCCCAAGGAGCGGGGGTTACGAGCAGTACTTC. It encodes CASTPRSGGYEQYF.

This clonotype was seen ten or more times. Here the CDR3 DNA reads TGTGCCAGCAGCTTAGTCGGGACTAGCGGGGGTGAGCAGTTCTTC. It is translated as CASSLVGTSGGEQFF. The chain employs TRBV7-8 and TRBJ2-1; TRBD2 matches at 14 bases. The germline gives CDR1 SGHVS, CDR2 FQNEAQ. The CDR3 sequence is 15 residues long. Losses at the gene ends were 1 base for V and 9 bases for J; bases not matched to a gene: 2.

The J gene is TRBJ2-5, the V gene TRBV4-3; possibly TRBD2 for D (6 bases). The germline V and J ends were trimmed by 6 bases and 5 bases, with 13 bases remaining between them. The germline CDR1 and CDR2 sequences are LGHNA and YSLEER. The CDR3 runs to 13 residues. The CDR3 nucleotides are TGCGCCAGCAGTTCGGGACTCTGGGAGACCCAGTACTTC. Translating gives CASSSGLWETQYF.

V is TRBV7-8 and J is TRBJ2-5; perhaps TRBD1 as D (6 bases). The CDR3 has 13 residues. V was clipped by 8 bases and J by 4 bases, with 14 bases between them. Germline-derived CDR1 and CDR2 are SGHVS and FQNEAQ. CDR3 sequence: CASAKAGVETQYF. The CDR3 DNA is TGTGCCAGCGCCAAGGCAGGGGTAGAGACCCAGTACTTC.

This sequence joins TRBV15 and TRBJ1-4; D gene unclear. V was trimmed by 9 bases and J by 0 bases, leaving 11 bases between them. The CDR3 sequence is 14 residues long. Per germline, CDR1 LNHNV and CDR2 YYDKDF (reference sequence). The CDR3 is CATRRSATNEKLFF. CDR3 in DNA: TGTGCCACTCGTAGATCTGCAACTAATGAAAAACTGTTTTTT.

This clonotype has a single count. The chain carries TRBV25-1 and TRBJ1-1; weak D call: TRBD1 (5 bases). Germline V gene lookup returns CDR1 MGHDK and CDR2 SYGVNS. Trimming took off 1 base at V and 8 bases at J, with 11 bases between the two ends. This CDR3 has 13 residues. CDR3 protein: CASSEFWAGEAFF. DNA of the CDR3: TGTGCCAGCAGTGAATTCTGGGCAGGGGAAGCTTTCTTT.

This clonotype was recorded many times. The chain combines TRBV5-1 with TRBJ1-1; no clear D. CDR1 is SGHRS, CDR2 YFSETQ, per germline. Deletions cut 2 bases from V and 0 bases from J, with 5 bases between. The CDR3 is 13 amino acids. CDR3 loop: CASSFNLNTEAFF. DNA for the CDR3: TGCGCCAGCAGCTTTAATCTGAACACTGAAGCTTTCTTT.

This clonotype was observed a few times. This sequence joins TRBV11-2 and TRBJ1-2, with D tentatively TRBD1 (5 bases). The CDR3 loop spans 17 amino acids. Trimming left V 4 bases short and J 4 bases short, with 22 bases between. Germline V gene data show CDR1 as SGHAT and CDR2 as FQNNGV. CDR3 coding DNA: TGTGCCAGCAGCTCTACTGGGGGTAGCCGCGGGTCCTATGGCTACACCTTC. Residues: CASSSTGGSRGSYGYTF.

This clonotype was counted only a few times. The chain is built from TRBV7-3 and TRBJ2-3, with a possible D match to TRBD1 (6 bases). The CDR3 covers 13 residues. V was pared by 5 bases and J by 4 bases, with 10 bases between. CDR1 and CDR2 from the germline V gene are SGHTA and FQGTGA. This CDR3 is CASSKQGSDTQYF. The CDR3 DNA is TGTGCCAGCAGCAAACAGGGCTCAGATACGCAGTATTTT. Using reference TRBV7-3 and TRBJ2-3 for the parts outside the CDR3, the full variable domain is GAGVSQTPSNKVTEKGKYVELRCDPISGHTALYWYRQSLGQGPEFLIYFQGTGAADDSGLPNDRFFAVRPEGSVSTLKIQRTERGDSAVYLCASSKQGSDTQYFGPGTRLTVL.

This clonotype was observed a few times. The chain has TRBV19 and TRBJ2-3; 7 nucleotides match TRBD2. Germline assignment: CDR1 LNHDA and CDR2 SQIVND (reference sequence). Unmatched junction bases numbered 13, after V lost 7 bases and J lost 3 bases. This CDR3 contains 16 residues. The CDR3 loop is CASTGGAAGETDTQYF. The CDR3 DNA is TGTGCCAGTACTGGCGGGGCTGCGGGAGAGACAGATACGCAGTATTTT.

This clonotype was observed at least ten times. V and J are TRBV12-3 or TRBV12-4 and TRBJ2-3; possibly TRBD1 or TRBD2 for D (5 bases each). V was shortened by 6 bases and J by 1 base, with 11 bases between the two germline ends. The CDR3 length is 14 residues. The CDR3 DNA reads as TGTGCCAGCAGCTTACGAGGGGGCACAGATACGCAGTATTTT. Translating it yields CASSLRGGTDTQYF.